This is a list of T cell receptor beta chains from one sample in a study of blood T cell repertoires in COVID-19. TCRdb's table, derived via immunoSEQ multiplex PCR, lists solely in-frame clones and lacks some. The sample has roughly 200,000 clones, 81% seen once. Sequencing was done on a sample of peripheral blood. These receptor sequences come from a woman older than 75 with acute or convalescent COVID-19. Each CDR3 is given without its conserved first and last residue. Rows may omit the clone size; those that give it use once, few, many or a size class.

J gene | clone size | V gene | CDR3 protein
TRBJ1-2 | NA | TRBV5-1 | ASSLGTGSNYGYT
TRBJ2-2 | once | TRBV4-2 | ASSQDHSDTGELF
TRBJ1-2 | once | TRBV5-8 | ASNRWQGGGYT
TRBJ1-1 | NA | TRBV28 | ASSLLDRADTEAF
TRBJ2-5 | NA | TRBV5-1 | ASSLQPGNREGAQY
TRBJ2-1 | once | TRBV14 | ASSLGSSGSYNEQF
TRBJ2-7 | NA | TRBV10-3 | AISGSGTSGAGEQY
TRBJ1-2 | NA | TRBV19 | ASSPQGIGYGYT
TRBJ1-5 | NA | TRBV6-6 | ASSPTGWGRTYSNQPQH
TRBJ1-2 | NA | TRBV19 | ASIGTGLWEGYT
TRBJ2-1 | NA | TRBV9 | ASSVADGSGQF
TRBJ1-4 | once | TRBV19 | ATRPAKGLHLNEKLF
TRBJ1-1 | NA | TRBV6-5 | ASRTPGTEAF
TRBJ2-3 | few | TRBV28 | ASSLSRAGDTQY
TRBJ2-7 | NA | TRBV7-2 | ASSLHRSGEQY
TRBJ2-4 | once | TRBV6-1 | ASSDRQGAKNIQY
TRBJ1-1 | NA | TRBV18 | ASSPFSARNTEAF
TRBJ2-5 | NA | TRBV2 | ASLDRSKETQY
TRBJ2-1 | NA | TRBV18 | ASSPTSGRNEQF
TRBJ1-5 | NA | TRBV10-3 | AISESGGHQPQH
TRBJ2-5 | NA | TRBV5-4 | ASSRGLAGAQETQY
TRBJ2-5 | NA | TRBV28 | ASSLSDWTRETQY
TRBJ1-4 | NA | TRBV6-6 | ASRIRGNNEKLF
TRBJ2-7 | NA | TRBV6-4 | ASSDFQRVGPGLADEQY
TRBJ1-4 | NA | TRBV7-2 | ASSPGQGVEKLF
TRBJ2-5 | NA | TRBV5-1 | ASRGQGGETQY
TRBJ2-7 | few | TRBV19 | ASSIRLAGNEQY
TRBJ1-6 | NA | TRBV6-5 | ASTKRGVSSPLH
TRBJ2-7 | NA | TRBV3-1/TRBV3-2 | ASSNGVLTGGDEQY
TRBJ2-3 | few | TRBV9 | ASSVGPPGGTDTQY
TRBJ2-1 | NA | TRBV6-1 | ASSFPGGSHEQF
TRBJ2-7 | many | TRBV28 | ASRTGTSGVYEQY
TRBJ2-7 | NA | TRBV6-5 | ASSQRTSNPGEQY
TRBJ1-4 | few | TRBV3-1/TRBV3-2 | ASRRGQGSTNEKLF
TRBJ2-1 | NA | TRBV29-1 | SVGVTSGREQF
TRBJ2-3 | NA | TRBV5-1 | ASSWIAGGPISTDTQY
TRBJ2-1 | NA | TRBV19 | ASSTLLGSGRKNEQF
TRBJ2-4 | NA | TRBV19 | ASSPTGSKNIQY
TRBJ2-7 | NA | TRBV28 | ASSLSLAPYEQY
TRBJ2-4 | NA | TRBV30 | AWSAMAGEILAKNIQY
TRBJ2-5 | once | TRBV7-2 | ASSLASGVQETQY
TRBJ2-5 | once | TRBV27 | ASSYHRTQETQY
TRBJ2-2 | few | TRBV28 | ASSLRLAGPNTGELF
TRBJ1-1 | NA | TRBV11-2 | ASSLGGGVGAF
TRBJ2-3 | NA | TRBV5-1 | ASSEGLAGETQY